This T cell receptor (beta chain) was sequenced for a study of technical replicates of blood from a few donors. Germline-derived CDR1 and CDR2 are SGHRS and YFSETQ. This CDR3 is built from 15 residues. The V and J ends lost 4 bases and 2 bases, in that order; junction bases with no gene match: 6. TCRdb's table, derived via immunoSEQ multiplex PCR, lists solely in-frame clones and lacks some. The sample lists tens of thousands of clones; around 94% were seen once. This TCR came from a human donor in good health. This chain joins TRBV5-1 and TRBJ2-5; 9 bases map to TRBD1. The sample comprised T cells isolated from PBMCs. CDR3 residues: CASSLTGGGQETQYF. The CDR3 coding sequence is TGCGCCAGCAGCCTGACAGGGGGAGGGCAAGAGACCCAGTACTTC.